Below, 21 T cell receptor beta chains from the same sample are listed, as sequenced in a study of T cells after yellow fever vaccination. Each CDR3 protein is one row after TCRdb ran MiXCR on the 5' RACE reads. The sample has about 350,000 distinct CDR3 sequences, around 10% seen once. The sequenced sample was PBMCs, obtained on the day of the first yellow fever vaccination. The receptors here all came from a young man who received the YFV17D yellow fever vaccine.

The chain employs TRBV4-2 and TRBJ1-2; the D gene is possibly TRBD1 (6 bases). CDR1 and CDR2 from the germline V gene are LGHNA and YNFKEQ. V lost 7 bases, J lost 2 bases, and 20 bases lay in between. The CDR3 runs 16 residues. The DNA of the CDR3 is TGTGCCAGCAACCCTAACCTAGGGGGGAACAACTATGGCTACACCTTC. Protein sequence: CASNPNLGGNNYGYTF.

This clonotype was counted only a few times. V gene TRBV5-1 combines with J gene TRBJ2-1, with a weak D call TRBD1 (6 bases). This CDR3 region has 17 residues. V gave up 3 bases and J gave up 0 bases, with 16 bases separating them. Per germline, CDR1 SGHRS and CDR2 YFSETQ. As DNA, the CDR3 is TGCGCCAGCAGCTCCCCACAAGGACAGAGCTCCTACAATGAGCAGTTCTTC. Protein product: CASSSPQGQSSYNEQFF. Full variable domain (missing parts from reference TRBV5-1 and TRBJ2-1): KAGVTQTPRYLIKTRGQQVTLSCSPISGHRSVSWYQQTPGQGLQFLFEYFSETQRNKGNFPGRFSGRQFSNSRSEMNVSTLELGDSALYLCASSSPQGQSSYNEQFFGPGTRLTVL.

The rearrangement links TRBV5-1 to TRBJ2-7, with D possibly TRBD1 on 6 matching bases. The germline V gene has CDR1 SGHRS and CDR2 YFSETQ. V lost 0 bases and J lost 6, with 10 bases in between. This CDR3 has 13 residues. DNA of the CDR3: TGCGCCAGCAGCTTGGTGGGACAAGCCGAGCAGTACTTC. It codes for CASSLVGQAEQYF.

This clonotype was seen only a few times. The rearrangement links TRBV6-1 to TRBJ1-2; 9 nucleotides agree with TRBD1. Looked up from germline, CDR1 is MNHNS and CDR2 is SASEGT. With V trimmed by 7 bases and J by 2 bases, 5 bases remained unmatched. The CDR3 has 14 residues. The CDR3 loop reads CASKSTGGNYGYTF. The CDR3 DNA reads TGTGCCAGCAAGTCGACAGGGGGGAACTATGGCTACACCTTC.

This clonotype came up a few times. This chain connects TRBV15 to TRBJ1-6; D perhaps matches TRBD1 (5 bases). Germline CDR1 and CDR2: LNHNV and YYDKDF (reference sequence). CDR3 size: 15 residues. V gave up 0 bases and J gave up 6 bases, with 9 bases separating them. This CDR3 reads CATSRDRGFNSPLHF. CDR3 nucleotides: TGTGCCACCAGCAGAGATAGGGGTTTTAATTCACCCCTCCACTTT.

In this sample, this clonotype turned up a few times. The CDR3 nucleotides are TGTGCCAGCAGTTACGAGTTAGCGGGGGACAATGAGCAGTTCTTC. It yields the protein CASSYELAGDNEQFF. This chain links TRBV6-2 or TRBV6-3 with TRBJ2-1; 9 bases line up with TRBD2. J lost 5 bases, V lost 2 bases, and 4 bases had no gene match. The CDR3 is made up of 15 amino acids. CDR1 and CDR2 (germline): MNHEY, SVGEGT.

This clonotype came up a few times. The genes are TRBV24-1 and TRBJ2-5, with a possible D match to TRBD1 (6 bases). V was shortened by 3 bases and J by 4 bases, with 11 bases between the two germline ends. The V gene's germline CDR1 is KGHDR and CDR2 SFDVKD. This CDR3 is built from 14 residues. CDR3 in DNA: TGTGCCACCAGTGATCGGACAGAGGGAGAGACCCAGTACTTC. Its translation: CATSDRTEGETQYF.

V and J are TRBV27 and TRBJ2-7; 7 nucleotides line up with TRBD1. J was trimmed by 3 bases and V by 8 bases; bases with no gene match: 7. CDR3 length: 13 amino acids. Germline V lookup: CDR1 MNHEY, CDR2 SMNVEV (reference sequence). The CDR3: CASGTVRHYEQYF. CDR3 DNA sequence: TGTGCCAGCGGGACAGTAAGGCACTACGAGCAGTACTTC.

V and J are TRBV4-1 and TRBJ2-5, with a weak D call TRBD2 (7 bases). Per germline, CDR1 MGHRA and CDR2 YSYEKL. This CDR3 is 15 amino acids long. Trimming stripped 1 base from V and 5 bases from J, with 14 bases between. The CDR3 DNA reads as TGCGCCAGCAGCCAAGTAGGGGGGGCTCGGGAGACCCAGTACTTC. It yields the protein CASSQVGGARETQYF.

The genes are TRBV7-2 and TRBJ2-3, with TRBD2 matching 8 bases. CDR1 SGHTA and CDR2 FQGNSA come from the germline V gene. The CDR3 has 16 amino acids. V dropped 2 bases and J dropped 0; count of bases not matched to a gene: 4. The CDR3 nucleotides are TGTGCCAGCAGCTTACATAGCGGGGCTAGCACAGATACGCAGTATTTT. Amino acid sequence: CASSLHSGASTDTQYF.

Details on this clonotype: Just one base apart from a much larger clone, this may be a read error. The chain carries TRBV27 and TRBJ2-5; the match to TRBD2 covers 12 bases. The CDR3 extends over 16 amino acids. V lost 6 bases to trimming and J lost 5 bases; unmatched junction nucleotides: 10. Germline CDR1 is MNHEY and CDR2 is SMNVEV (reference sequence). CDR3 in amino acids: CASRWTSGATGETQYF. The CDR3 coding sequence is TGTGCCAGCAGGTGGACTAGCGGGGCCACAGGGGAGACCCAGTACTTC.

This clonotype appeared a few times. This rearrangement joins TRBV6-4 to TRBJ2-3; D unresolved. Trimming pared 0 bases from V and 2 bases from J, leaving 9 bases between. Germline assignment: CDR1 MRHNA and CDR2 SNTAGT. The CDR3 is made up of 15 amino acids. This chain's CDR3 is CASSDSGYPTDTQYF. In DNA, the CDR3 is TGTGCCAGCAGTGACTCGGGCTACCCCACAGATACGCAGTATTTT.

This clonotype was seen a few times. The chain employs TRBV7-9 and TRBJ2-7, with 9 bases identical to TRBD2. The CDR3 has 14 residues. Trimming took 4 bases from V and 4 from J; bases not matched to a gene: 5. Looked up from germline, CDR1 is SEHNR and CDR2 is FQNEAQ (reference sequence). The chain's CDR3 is CASSSLAGDYEQYF. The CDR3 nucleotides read TGTGCCAGCAGCTCACTAGCGGGTGATTACGAGCAGTACTTC.

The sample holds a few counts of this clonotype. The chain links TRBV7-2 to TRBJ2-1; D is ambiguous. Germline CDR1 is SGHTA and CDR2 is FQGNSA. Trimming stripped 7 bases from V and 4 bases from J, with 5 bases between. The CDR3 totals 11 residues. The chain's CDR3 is CASTLYNEQFF. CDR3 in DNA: TGTGCCAGCACCCTATACAATGAGCAGTTCTTC.

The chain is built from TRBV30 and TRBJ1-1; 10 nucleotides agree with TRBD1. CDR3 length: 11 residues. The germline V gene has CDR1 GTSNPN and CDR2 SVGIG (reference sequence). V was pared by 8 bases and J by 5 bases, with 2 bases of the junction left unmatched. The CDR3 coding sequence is TGTGCCGGGGACAGGGGAACTGAAGCTTTCTTT. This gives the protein CAGDRGTEAFF.

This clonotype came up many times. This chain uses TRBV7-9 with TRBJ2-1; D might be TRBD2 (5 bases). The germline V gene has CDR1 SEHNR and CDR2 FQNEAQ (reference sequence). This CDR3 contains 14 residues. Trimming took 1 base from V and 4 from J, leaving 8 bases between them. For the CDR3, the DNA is TGTGCCAGCAGCTTAGTTGAGCGGTACAATGAGCAGTTCTTC. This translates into CASSLVERYNEQFF.

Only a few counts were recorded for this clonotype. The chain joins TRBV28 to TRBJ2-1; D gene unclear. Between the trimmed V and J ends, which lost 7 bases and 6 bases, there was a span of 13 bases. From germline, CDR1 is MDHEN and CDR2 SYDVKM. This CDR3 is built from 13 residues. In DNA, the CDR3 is TGTGCCAGCAAGCTCTCTCTGGGCAATGAGCAGTTCTTC. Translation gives CASKLSLGNEQFF.

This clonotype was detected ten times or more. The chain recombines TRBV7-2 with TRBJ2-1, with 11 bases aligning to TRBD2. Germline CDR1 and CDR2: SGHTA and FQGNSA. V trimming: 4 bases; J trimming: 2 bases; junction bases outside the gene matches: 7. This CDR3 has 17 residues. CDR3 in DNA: TGTGCCAGCAGCTCTATCGGGACTAGCGGCGCCTACAATGAGCAGTTCTTC. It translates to CASSSIGTSGAYNEQFF.

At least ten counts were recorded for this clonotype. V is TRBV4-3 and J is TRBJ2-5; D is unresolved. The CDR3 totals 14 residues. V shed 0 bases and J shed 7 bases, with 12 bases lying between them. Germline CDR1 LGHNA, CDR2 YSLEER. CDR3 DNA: TGCGCCAGCAGCCAAGAGGCATCGGCCTCGACCCAGTACTTC. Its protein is CASSQEASASTQYF.

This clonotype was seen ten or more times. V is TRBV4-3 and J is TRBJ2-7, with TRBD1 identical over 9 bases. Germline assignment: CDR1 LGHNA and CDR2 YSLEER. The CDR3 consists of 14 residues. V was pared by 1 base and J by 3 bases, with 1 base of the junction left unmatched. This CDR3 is CASSQADRGYEQYF. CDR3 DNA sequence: TGCGCCAGCAGCCAAGCGGACAGGGGCTACGAGCAGTACTTC.

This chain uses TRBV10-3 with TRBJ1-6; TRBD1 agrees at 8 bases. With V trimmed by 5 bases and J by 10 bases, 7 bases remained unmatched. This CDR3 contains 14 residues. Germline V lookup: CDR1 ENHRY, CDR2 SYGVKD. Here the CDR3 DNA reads TGTGCCATCAGTCTAGACAGGGGAGGCTCACCCCTCCACTTT. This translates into CAISLDRGGSPLHF.